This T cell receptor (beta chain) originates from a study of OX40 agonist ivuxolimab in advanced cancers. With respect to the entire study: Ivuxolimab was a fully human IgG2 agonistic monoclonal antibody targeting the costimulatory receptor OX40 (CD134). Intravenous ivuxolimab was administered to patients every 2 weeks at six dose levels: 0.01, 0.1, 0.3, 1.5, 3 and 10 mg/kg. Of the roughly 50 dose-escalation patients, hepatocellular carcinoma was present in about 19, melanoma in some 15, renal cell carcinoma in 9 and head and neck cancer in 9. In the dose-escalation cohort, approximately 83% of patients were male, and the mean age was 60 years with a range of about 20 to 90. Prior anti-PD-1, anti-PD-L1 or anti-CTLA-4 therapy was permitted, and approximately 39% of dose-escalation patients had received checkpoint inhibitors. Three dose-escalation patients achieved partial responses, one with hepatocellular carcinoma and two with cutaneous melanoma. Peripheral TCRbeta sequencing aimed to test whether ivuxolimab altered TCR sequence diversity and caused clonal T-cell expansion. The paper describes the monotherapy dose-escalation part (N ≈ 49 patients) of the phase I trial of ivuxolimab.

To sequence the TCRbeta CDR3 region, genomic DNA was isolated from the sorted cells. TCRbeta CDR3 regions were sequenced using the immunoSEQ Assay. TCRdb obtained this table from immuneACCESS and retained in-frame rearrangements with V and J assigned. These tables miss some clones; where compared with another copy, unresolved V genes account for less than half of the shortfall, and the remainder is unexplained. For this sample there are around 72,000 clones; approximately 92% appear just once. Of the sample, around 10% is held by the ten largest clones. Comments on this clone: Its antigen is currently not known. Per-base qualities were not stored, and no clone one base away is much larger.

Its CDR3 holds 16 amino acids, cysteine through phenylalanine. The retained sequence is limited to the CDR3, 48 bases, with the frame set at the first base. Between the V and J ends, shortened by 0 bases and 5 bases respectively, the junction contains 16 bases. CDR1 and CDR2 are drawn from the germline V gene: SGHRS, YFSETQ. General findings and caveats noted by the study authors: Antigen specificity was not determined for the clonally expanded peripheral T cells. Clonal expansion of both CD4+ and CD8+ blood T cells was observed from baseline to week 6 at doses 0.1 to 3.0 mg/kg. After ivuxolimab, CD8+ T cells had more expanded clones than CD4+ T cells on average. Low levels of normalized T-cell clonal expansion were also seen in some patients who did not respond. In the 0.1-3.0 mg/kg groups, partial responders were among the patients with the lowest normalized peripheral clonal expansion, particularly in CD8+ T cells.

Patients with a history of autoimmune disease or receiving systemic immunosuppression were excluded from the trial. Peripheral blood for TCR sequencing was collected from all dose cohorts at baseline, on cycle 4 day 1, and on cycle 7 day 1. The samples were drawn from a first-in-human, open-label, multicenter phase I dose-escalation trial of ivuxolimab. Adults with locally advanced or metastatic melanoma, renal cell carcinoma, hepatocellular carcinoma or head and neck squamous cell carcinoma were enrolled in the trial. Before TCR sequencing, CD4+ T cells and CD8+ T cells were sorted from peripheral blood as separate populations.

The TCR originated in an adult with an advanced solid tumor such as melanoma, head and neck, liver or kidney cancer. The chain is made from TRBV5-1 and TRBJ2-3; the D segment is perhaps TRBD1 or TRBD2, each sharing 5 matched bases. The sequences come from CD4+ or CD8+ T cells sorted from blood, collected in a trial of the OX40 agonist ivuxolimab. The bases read TGCGCCAGCAGCTTGGAAGGGGCTAGCAACGGAGATACGCAGTATTTT. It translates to CASSLEGASNGDTQYF.